What follows are 3 T cell receptor beta chains derived from one specimen sequenced in a study of tumor and adjacent non-tumor tissue in lung cancer. The template was RNA from unsorted bulk tissue. This non-tumor lung sample came from over 3 cm beyond the tumor edge. A modified ARM-PCR protocol with three rounds of nested PCR amplified TCRbeta. TCRdb fed the multiplex PCR reads into MiXCR, producing one record per CDR3 protein. Of some 100,000 distinct CDR3 sequences detected, 65% appear once; the ten largest clones hold roughly 19%. Input material: distant non-tumor lung tissue. The receptors shown here come from a man between 25 and 39 years old with non-small cell lung cancer.

This clonotype was detected a few times. This sequence joins TRBV7-9 and TRBJ1-4; D is perhaps TRBD1 (5 bases). V shed 8 bases and J shed 4 bases, with 11 bases lying between them. Germline V gene sequence: CDR1 SEHNR, CDR2 FQNEAQ (reference sequence). CDR3 size: 13 residues. This CDR3 is CASGARRNEKLFF. The CDR3 DNA reads TGTGCCAGCGGGGCCAGACGTAATGAAAAACTGTTTTTT.

About this clonotype itself: The conserved final phenylalanine or tryptophan is absent from the CDR3, which likely points to a read error. V usage is TRBV14 and J usage is TRBJ2-3, with D uncertain. Germline CDR1 is SGHDN and CDR2 is FVKESK. The ends were cut back, 4 bases at V and 0 bases at J, with 8 bases in the middle. The CDR3 has 14 amino acids. CDR3 in amino acids: CASSRALSTDTQYL. The CDR3 coding sequence is TGTGCCAGCAGCCGCGCTCTTAGCACAGATACGCAGTATCTT.

This clonotype showed up many times. This chain joins TRBV4-3 and TRBJ2-2, with 13 bases matching TRBD2. The junction had 5 bases not matched to a gene; V was cut back by 2 bases and J by 8 bases. The V gene's germline CDR1 is LGHNA and CDR2 YSLEER. The CDR3 runs to 16 residues. The CDR3 region is CASSQRLAGGRGELFF. DNA for the CDR3: TGCGCCAGCAGCCAACGACTAGCGGGGGGCCGGGGGGAGCTGTTTTTT.